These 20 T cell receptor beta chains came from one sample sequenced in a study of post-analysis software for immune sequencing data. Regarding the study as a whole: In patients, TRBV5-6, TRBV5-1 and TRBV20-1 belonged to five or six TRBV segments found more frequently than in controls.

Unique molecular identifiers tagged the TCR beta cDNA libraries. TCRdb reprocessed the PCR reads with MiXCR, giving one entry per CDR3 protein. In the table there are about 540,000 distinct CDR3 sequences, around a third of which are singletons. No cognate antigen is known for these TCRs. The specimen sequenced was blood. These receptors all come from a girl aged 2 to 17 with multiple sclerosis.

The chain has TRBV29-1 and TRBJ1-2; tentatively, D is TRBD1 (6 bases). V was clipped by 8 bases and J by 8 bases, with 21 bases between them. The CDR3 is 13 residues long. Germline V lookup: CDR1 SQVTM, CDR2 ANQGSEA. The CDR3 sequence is CSYGGGPPQGYTF. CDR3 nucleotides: TGCAGCTACGGGGGGGGCCCACCACAGGGCTACACCTTC.

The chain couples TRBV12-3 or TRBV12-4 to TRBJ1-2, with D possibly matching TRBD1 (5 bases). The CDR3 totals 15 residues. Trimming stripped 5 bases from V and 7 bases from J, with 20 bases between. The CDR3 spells CASSSSPWAGFGYTF. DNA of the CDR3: TGTGCCAGCAGTAGTTCTCCCTGGGCAGGGTTTGGCTACACCTTC.

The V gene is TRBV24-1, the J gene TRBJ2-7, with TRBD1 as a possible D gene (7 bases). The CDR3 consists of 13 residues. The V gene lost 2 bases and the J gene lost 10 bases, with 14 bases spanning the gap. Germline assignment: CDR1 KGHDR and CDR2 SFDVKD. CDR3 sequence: CATSDSQGRIQYF. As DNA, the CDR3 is TGTGCCACCAGTGATTCACAGGGGAGGATTCAGTACTTC.

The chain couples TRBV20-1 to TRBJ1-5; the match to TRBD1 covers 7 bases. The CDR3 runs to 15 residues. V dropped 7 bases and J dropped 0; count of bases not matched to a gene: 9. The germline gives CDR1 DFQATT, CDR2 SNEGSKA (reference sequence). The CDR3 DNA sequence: TGCAGTGGGTCGACAGGGCGAATTAGCAATCAGCCCCAGCATTTT. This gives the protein CSGSTGRISNQPQHF.

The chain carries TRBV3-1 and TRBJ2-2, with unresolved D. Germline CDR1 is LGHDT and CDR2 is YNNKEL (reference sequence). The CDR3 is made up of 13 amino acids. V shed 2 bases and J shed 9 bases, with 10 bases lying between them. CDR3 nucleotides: TGTGCCAGCAGCCAACGGCTAGGATGGGAGCTGTTTTTT. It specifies CASSQRLGWELFF.

In DNA form, the CDR3 reads TGCGCCAGCAGCCAAGATATAGGCAGGGGTGGCTATGGCTACACCTTC. Amino acids: CASSQDIGRGGYGYTF. The chain is built from TRBV4-1 and TRBJ1-2, with TRBD1 as a possible D gene (6 bases). Trimming cost V 0 bases and J 4 bases, with 15 bases left between them. The CDR3 has 16 residues. Germline lookup yields CDR1 MGHRA and CDR2 YSYEKL.

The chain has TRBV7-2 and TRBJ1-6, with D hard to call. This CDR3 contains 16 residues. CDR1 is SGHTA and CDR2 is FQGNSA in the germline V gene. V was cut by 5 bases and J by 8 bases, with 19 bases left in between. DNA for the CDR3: TGTGCCAGCAGCCCCACCCGGACCGTCCGGGATTCACCCCTCCACTTT. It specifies CASSPTRTVRDSPLHF.

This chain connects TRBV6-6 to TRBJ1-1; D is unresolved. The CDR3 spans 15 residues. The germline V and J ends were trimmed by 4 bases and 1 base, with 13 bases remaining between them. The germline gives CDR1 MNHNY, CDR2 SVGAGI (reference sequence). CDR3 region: CASSSPRTGNTEAFF. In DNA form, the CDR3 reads TGTGCCAGCAGTTCCCCTCGGACGGGGAACACTGAAGCTTTCTTT.

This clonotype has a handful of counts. The CDR3 is CASSASLAKNIQYF. CDR3 DNA: TGTGCCTCCTCCGCCTCGTTAGCCAAAAACATTCAGTACTTC. V and J are TRBV6-6 and TRBJ2-4; D not resolved. The CDR3 totals 14 residues. From germline, CDR1 is MNHNY and CDR2 SVGAGI (reference sequence). V lost 11 bases to trimming and J lost 0 bases, with 14 bases between them.

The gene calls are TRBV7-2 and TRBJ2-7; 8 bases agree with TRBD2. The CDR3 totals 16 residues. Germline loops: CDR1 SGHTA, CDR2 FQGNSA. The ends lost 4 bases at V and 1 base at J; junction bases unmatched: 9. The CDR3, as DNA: TGTGCCAGCAGCTCACGTCGGGCGGGGGGATCCTACGAGCAGTACTTC. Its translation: CASSSRRAGGSYEQYF.

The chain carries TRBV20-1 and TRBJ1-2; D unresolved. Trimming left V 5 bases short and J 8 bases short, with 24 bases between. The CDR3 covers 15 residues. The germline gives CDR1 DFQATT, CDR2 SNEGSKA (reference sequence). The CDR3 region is CSAFLGPARSGGYTF. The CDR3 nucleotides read TGCAGTGCTTTCCTTGGGCCAGCCAGGTCTGGGGGCTACACCTTC.

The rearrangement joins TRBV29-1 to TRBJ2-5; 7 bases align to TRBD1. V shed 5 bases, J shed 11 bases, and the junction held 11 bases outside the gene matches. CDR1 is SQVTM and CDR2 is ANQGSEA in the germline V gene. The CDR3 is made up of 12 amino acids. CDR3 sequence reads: CSVLTGSNGQYF. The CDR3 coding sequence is TGCAGCGTTCTGACAGGGTCGAACGGGCAGTACTTC.

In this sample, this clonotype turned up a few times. DNA for the CDR3: TGCAGCGTGGTAACCCATGGGACCTACAATGAGCAGTTCTTC. This sequence encodes CSVVTHGTYNEQFF. The chain combines TRBV29-1 with TRBJ2-1; D uncertain. This CDR3 has 14 amino acids. V shed 6 bases and J shed 2 bases, with 14 bases lying between them. Germline loops: CDR1 SQVTM, CDR2 ANQGSEA.

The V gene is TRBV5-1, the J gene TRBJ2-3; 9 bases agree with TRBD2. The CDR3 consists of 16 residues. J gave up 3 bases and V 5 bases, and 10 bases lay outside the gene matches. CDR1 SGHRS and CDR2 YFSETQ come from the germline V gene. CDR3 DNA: TGCGCCAGCAGTCCCCGGGCGGGGGGGCATACAGATACGCAGTATTTT. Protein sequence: CASSPRAGGHTDTQYF.

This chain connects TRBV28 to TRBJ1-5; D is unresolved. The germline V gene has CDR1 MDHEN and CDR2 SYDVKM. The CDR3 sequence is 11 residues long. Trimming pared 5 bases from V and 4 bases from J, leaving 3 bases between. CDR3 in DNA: TGTGCCAGCAGTCAGAATCAGCCCCAGCATTTT. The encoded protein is CASSQNQPQHF. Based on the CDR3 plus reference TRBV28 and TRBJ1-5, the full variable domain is DVKVTQSSRYLVKRTGEKVFLECVQDMDHENMFWYRQDPGLGLRLIYFSYDVKMKEKGDIPEGYSVSREKKERFSLILESASTNQTSMYLCASSQNQPQHFGDGTRLSIL.

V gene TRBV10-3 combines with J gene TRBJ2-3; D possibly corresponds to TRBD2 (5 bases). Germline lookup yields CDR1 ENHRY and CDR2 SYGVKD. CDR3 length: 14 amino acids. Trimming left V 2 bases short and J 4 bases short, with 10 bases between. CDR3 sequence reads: CAISEVRGPDTQYF. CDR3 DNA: TGTGCCATCAGTGAGGTCCGCGGGCCAGATACGCAGTATTTT.

The CDR3, as DNA: TGTGCCAGCAGGGGGCTTGACAATCAGCCCCAGCATTTT. Amino acids: CASRGLDNQPQHF. The gene calls are TRBV2 and TRBJ1-5; possible D gene TRBD1, 5 bases. CDR1 and CDR2 from the germline V gene are SNHLY and FYNNEI. V shed 6 bases and J shed 3 bases, with 9 bases lying between them. The CDR3 is 13 residues long.

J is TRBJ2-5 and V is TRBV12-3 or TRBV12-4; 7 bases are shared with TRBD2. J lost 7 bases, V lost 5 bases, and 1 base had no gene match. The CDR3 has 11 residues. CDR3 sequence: CASSTGGTQYF. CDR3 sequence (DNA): TGTGCCAGCAGTACGGGGGGGACCCAGTACTTC.

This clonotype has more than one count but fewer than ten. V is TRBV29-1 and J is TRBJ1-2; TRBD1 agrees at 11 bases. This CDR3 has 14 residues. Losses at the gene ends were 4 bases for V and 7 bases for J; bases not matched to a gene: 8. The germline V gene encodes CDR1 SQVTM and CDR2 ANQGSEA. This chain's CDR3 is CSVGTGGLPSGYTF. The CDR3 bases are TGCAGCGTTGGGACAGGGGGCTTACCCTCTGGCTACACCTTC. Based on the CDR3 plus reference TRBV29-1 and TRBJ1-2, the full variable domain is SAVISQKPSRDICQRGTSLTIQCQVDSQVTMMFWYRQQPGQSLTLIATANQGSEATYESGFVIDKFPISRPNLTFSTLTVSNMSPEDSSIYLCSVGTGGLPSGYTFGSGTRLTVV.

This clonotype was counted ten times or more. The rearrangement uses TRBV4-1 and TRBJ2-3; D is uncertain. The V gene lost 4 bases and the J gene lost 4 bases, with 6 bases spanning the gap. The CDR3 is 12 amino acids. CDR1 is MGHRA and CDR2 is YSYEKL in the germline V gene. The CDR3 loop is CASSLQPDTQYF. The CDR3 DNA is TGCGCCAGCAGCCTACAACCAGATACGCAGTATTTT.